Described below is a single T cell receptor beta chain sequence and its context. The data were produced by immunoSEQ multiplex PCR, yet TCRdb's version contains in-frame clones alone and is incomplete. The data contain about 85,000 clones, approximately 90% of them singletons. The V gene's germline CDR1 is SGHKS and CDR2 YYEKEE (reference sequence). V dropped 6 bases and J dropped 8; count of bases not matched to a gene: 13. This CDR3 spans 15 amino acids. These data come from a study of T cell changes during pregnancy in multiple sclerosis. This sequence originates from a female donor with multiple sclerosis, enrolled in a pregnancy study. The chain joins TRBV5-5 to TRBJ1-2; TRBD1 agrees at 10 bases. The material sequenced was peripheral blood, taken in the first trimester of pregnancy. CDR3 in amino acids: CASTLGQGTSPGYTF. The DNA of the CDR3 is TGTGCCAGCACCCTGGGACAGGGGACGTCTCCAGGCTACACCTTC. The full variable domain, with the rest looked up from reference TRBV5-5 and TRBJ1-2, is DAGVTQSPTHLIKTRGQQVTLRCSPISGHKSVSWYQQVLGQGPQFIFQYYEKEERGRGNFPDRFSARQFPNYSSELNVNALLLGDSALYLCASTLGQGTSPGYTFGSGTRLTVV.